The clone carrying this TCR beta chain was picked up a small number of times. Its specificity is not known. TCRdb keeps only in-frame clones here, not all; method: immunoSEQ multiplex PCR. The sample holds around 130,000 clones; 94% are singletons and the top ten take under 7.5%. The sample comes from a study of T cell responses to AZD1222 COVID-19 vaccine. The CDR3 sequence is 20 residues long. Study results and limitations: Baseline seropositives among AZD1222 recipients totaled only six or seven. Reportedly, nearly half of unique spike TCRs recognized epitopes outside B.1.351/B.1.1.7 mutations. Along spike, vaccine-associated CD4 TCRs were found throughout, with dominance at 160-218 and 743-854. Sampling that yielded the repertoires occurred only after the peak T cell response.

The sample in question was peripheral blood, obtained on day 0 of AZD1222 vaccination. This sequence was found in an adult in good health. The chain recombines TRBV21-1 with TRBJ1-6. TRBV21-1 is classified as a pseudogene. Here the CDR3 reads CASSKSRWSGMGLNNSPLHF. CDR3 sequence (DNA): TGTGCCAGCAGCAAGTCAAGGTGGAGTGGGATGGGCCTCAATAATTCACCCCTCCACTTT.